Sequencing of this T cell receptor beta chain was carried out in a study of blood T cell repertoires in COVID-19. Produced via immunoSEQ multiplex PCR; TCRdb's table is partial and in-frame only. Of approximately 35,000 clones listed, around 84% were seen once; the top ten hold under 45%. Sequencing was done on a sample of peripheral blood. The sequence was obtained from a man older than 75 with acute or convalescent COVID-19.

The CDR3 region has the DNA TGCAGCGTTGTGGCAGGTCACACTGAAGCTTTCTTT. It translates to CSVVAGHTEAFF. The chain recombines TRBV29-1 with TRBJ1-1; D remains unclear. V lost 4 bases and J lost 3, with 9 bases in between. This CDR3 has 12 amino acids. Germline V gene sequence: CDR1 SQVTM, CDR2 ANQGSEA.